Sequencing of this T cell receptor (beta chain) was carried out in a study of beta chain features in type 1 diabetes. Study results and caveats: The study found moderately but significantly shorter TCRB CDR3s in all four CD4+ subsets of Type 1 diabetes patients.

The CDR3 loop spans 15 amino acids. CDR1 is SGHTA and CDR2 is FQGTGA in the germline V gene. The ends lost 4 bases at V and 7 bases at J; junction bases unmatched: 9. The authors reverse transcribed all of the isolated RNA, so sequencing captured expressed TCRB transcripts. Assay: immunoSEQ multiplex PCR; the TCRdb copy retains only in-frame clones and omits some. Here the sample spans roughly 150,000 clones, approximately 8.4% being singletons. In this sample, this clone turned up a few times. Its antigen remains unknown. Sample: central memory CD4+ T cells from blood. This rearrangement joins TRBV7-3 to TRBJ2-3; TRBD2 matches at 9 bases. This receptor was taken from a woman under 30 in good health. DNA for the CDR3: TGTGCCAGCAGCTCATCCGGGACTAGCAGACATACGCAGTATTTT. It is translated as CASSSSGTSRHTQYF. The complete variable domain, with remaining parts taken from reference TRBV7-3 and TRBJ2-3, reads GAGVSQTPSNKVTEKGKYVELRCDPISGHTALYWYRQSLGQGPEFLIYFQGTGAADDSGLPNDRFFAVRPEGSVSTLKIQRTERGDSAVYLCASSSSGTSRHTQYFGPGTRLTVL.